This entry concerns a single T cell receptor (beta chain). Its antigen remains unknown. These data belong to a study of metastatic and nonmetastatic thyroid tumors. About the study: Repertoire comparisons spanned blood and tumor or nodule tissue from malignant and benign thyroid patients. Findings and caveats of the study: The reported finding was significantly higher TCR beta diversity in malignant thyroid tumors relative to benign nodules, in blood and tumor.

Source study methods: Using the CDR3 differences seen across clinicopathological groups, the authors built a distant-metastasis classifier for papillary thyroid cancer, which was meant to discriminate distant-metastatic patients. TCRdb re-clonotyped the PCR reads via MiXCR. It is TCRdb's table, rather than the study itself, that gives the V and J calls and clone size. The sample has around 52,000 clones, more than 25% seen once. Prior to thyroid surgery, none of the patients had received any treatment. The CDR3 runs 14 residues. Trimming stripped 6 bases from V and 3 bases from J, with 15 bases between. Germline V lookup: CDR1 MDHEN, CDR2 SYDVKM.

The rearrangement links TRBV28 to TRBJ2-7; tentative D call: TRBD2 (5 bases). The sequence came from a female donor with papillary thyroid cancer or a benign thyroid nodule (not recorded which). Some clones in this sample may be carry-over from other donors' samples. The sample comprised blood. CDR3: CASSLGLQVYEQYF. The CDR3 bases are TGTGCCAGCAGCCTTGGACTCCAAGTCTACGAGCAGTACTTC. Full variable domain (rest looked up from reference TRBV28 and TRBJ2-7): DVKVTQSSRYLVKRTGEKVFLECVQDMDHENMFWYRQDPGLGLRLIYFSYDVKMKEKGDIPEGYSVSREKKERFSLILESASTNQTSMYLCASSLGLQVYEQYFGPGTRLTVT.